These 7 T cell receptor beta chains originate from one sample sequenced in a study of memory CD4+ T cells and cytomegalovirus serostatus. Assay: immunoSEQ multiplex PCR; the TCRdb copy retains only in-frame clones and omits some. The sample carries about 48,000 clones, around 80% recorded once. The sort gate was single viable CD3+CD4+CD8-CD45RO+ cells for memory CD4+ T cells. Sequenced: memory CD4+ T cells from blood. The receptors here all came from an adult in good health and CMV-seronegative.

This chain connects TRBV5-1 to TRBJ2-5, with 7 positions matching TRBD2. The CDR3 totals 16 residues. Germline assignment: CDR1 SGHRS and CDR2 YFSETQ. V shed 0 bases and J 1 base; nucleotides not matched to a gene: 6. CDR3 nucleotides: TGCGCCAGCAGCTTGGTAGGCGGGAGCCCCCAAGAGACCCAGTACTTC. Amino acids: CASSLVGGSPQETQYF.

The chain links TRBV15 to TRBJ2-5; 7 nucleotides agree with TRBD2. Per the germline V gene, CDR1 is LNHNV and CDR2 is YYDKDF (reference sequence). CDR3 length: 13 residues. J gave up 2 bases and V 5 bases, and 2 bases lay outside the gene matches. This CDR3 reads CATSVSGQETQYF. The CDR3 coding sequence is TGTGCCACCAGCGTTAGCGGGCAAGAGACCCAGTACTTC. The full variable domain, its missing parts supplied by reference TRBV15 and TRBJ2-5, is DAMVIQNPRYQVTQFGKPVTLSCSQTLNHNVMYWYQQKSSQAPKLLFHYYDKDFNNEADTPDNFQSRRPNTSFCFLDIRSPGLGDTAMYLCATSVSGQETQYFGPGTRLLVL.

The chain couples TRBV18 to TRBJ1-1, with no clear D. The CDR3 sequence is 14 residues long. Germline values: CDR1 KGHSH, CDR2 LQKENI. Trimming removed 5 bases from V and 0 bases from J, with 10 bases in between. The CDR3: CASSDSWLNTEAFF. The CDR3 DNA follows: TGTGCCAGCTCAGATTCCTGGTTGAACACTGAAGCTTTCTTT.

This clone was seen just once. The chain recombines TRBV21-1 with TRBJ2-3; the tabulated D call, TRBD2, remains unverified against the DNA. TRBV21-1 is a documented pseudogene. CDR3 length: 16 amino acids. The CDR3 spells CASRPRLAVSTDTQYF. As DNA, the CDR3 is TGTGCCAGCAGACCACGGCTAGCGGTTAGCACAGATACGCAGTATTTT.

This chain uses TRBV5-1 with TRBJ1-5; D not certain. The V gene's germline CDR1 is SGHRS and CDR2 YFSETQ. V shed 4 bases and J shed 0 bases, with 11 bases lying between them. The CDR3 sequence is 15 residues long. In nucleotides, the CDR3 is TGCGCCAGCAGCCCGGGCATTTATAGCAATCAGCCCCAGCATTTT. Its translation is CASSPGIYSNQPQHF.

The chain employs TRBV5-1 and TRBJ2-3, with TRBD2 matching 11 bases. This CDR3 is built from 16 residues. The V and J ends lost 1 base and 0 bases, in that order; junction bases with no gene match: 1. The germline CDR1 and CDR2 sequences are SGHRS and YFSETQ. The CDR3 DNA reads TGCGCCAGCAGCTTGCGACTAGCGGGAAGCACAGATACGCAGTATTTT. Translated, it gives CASSLRLAGSTDTQYF. Filled out from reference TRBV5-1 and TRBJ2-3, the complete variable domain reads KAGVTQTPRYLIKTRGQQVTLSCSPISGHRSVSWYQQTPGQGLQFLFEYFSETQRNKGNFPGRFSGRQFSNSRSEMNVSTLELGDSALYLCASSLRLAGSTDTQYFGPGTRLTVL.

The V call is TRBV6-1, the J call TRBJ2-3; TRBD2 aligns across 13 bases. CDR3 length equals 15 residues. V lost 7 bases and J lost 4; bases outside the gene matches: 5. Germline CDR1 and CDR2: MNHNS and SASEGT. The CDR3, as DNA: TGTGCCAGCAAGGGACTAGCGGGAAACGCAGATACGCAGTATTTT. Its protein product is CASKGLAGNADTQYF.